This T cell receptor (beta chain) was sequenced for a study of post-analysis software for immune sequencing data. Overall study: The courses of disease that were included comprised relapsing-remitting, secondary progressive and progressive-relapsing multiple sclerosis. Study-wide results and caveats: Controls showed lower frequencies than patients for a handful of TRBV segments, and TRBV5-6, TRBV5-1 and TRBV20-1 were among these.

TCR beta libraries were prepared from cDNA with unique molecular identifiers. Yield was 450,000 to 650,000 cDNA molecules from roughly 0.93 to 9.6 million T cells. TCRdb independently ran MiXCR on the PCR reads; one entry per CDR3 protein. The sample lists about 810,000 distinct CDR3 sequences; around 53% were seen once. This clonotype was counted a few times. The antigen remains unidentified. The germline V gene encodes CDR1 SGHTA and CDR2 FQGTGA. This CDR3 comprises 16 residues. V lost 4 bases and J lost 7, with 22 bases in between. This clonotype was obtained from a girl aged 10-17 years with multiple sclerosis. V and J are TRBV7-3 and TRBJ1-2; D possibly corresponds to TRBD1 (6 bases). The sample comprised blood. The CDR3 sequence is CASSSATRGGAGGYTF. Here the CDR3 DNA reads TGTGCCAGCAGCTCCGCCACGCGAGGGGGGGCAGGTGGCTACACCTTC.